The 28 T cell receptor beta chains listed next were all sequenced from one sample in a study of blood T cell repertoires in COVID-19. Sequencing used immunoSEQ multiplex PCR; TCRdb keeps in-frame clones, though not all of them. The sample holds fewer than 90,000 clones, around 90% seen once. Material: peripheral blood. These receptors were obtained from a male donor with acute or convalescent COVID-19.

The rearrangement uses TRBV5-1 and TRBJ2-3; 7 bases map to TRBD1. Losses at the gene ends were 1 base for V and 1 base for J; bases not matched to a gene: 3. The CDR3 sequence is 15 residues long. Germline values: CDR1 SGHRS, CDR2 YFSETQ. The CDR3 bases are TGCGCCAGCAGCTTGCGGACAGGCGGCACAGATACGCAGTATTTT. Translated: CASSLRTGGTDTQYF.

Here the CDR3 reads CATSDFQGASTDTQYF. CDR3 nucleotides: TGTGCCACCAGTGATTTCCAGGGGGCGTCCACAGATACGCAGTATTTT. J is TRBJ2-3 and V is TRBV24-1; TRBD1 agrees at 8 bases. The germline V gene has CDR1 KGHDR and CDR2 SFDVKD. The CDR3 runs to 16 residues. V lost 1 base and J lost 2; bases outside the gene matches: 4.

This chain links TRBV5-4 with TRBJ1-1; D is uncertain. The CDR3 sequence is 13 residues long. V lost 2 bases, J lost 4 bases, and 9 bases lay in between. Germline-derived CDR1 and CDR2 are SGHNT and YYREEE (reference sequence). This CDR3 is CASSFPGSTEAFF. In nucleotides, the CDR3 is TGTGCCAGCAGCTTTCCTGGGAGCACTGAAGCTTTCTTT.

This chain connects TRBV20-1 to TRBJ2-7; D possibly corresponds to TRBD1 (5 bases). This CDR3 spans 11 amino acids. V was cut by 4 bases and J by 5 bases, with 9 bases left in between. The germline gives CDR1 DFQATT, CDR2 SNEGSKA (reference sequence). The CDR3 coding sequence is TGCAGTGCTACAGGGCTGAACGAGCAGTACTTC. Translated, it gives CSATGLNEQYF.

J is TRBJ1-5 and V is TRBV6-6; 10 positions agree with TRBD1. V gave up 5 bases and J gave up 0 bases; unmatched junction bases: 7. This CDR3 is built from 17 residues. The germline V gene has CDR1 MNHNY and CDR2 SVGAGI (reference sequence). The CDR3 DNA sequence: TGTGCCAGCAGTCTGGGGACAGGGGCCCGTAGCAATCAGCCCCAGCATTTT. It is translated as CASSLGTGARSNQPQHF.

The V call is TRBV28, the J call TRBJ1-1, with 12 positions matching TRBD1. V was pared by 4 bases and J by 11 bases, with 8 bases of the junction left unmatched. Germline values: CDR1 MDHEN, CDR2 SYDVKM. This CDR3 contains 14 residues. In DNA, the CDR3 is TGTGCCAGCAGTTCCCCGGGACAGGGGGCCTGGGCTTTCTTT. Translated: CASSSPGQGAWAFF.

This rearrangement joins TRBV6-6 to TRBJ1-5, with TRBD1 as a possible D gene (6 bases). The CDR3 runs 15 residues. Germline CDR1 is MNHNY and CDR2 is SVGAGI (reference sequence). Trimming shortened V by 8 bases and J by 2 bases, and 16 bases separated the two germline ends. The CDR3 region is CASFPQGSGNQPQHF. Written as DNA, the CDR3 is TGTGCCAGCTTTCCACAGGGTAGTGGCAATCAGCCCCAGCATTTT.

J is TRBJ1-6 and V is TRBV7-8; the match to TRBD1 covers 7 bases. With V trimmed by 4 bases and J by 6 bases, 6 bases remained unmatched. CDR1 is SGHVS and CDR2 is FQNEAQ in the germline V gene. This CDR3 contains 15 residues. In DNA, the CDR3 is TGTGCCAGCAGCTCCAGGACAGGTGGTAATTCACCCCTCCACTTT. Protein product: CASSSRTGGNSPLHF.

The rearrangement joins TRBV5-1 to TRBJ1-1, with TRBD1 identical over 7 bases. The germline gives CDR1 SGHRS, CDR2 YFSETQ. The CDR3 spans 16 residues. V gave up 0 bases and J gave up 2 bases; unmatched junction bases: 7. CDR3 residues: CASSLAGGGLNTEAFF. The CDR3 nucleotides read TGCGCCAGCAGCTTGGCCGGAGGGGGCTTAAACACTGAAGCTTTCTTT.

Here the CDR3 DNA reads TGTGCCAGCAGCCCCGGGACAGGCGCCTACAATGAGCAGTTCTTC. Its translation: CASSPGTGAYNEQFF. V gene TRBV5-4 combines with J gene TRBJ2-1; 8 bases agree with TRBD1. The CDR3 is 15 amino acids. CDR1 SGHNT and CDR2 YYREEE come from the germline V gene (reference sequence). With V trimmed by 4 bases and J by 2 bases, 5 bases remained unmatched.

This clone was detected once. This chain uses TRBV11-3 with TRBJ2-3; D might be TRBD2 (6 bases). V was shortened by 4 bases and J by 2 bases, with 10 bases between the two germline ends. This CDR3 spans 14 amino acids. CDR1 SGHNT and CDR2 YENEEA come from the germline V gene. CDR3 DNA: TGTGCCAGCAGCTCCGGACTACCCACAGATACGCAGTATTTT. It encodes CASSSGLPTDTQYF.

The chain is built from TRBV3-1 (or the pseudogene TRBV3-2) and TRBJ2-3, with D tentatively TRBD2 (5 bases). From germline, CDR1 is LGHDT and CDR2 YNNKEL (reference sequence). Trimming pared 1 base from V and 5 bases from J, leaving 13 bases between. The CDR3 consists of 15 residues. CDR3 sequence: CASSQAKRWVDTQYF. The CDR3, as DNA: TGTGCCAGCAGCCAAGCTAAGCGGTGGGTAGATACGCAGTATTTT.

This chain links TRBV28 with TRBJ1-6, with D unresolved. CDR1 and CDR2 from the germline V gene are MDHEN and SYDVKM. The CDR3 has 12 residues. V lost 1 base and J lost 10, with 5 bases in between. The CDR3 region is CASSLSMSPLHF. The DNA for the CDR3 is TGTGCCAGCAGTTTATCTATGTCACCCCTCCACTTT. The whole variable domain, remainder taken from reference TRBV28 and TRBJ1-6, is DVKVTQSSRYLVKRTGEKVFLECVQDMDHENMFWYRQDPGLGLRLIYFSYDVKMKEKGDIPEGYSVSREKKERFSLILESASTNQTSMYLCASSLSMSPLHFGNGTRLTVT.

This CDR3 is CASPPAGGTEAFF. For the CDR3, the DNA is TGTGCCAGCCCCCCAGCGGGGGGCACTGAAGCTTTCTTT. The chain uses TRBV19 and TRBJ1-1, with D tentatively TRBD1 (5 bases). The V and J ends lost 9 bases and 4 bases respectively, with 15 bases between them. Germline assignment: CDR1 LNHDA and CDR2 SQIVND (reference sequence). The CDR3 extends over 13 amino acids.

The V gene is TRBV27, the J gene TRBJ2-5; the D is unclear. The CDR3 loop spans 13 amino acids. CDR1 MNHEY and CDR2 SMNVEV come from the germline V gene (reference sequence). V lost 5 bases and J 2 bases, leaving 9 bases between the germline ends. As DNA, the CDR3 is TGTGCCAGCAGTCCCCCCGCGCAAGAGACCCAGTACTTC. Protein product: CASSPPAQETQYF.

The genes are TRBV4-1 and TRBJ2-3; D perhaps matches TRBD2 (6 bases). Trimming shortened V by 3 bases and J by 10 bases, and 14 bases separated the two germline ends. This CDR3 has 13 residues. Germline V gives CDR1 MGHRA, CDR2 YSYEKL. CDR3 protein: CASSQGLLVPQYF. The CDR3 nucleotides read TGCGCCAGCAGCCAGGGACTTCTAGTACCGCAGTATTTT.

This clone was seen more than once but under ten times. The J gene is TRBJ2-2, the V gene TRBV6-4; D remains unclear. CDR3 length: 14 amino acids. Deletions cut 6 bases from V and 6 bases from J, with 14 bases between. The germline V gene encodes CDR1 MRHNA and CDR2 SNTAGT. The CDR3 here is CASSIDLLAGELFF. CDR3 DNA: TGTGCCAGCAGCATCGACTTACTGGCCGGGGAGCTGTTTTTT.

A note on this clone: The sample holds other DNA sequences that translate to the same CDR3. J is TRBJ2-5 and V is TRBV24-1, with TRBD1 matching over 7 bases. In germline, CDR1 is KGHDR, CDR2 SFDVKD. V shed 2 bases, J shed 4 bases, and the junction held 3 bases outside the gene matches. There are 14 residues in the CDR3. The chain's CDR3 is CATSDSTGRETQYF. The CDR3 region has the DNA TGTGCCACCAGTGATTCGACAGGGAGAGAGACCCAGTACTTC.

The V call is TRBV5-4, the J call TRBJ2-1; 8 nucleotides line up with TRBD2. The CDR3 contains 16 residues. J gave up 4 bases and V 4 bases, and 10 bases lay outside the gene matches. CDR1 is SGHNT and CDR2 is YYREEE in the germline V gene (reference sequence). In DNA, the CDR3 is TGTGCCAGCAGCAACGGAGCGGGGGTCGAATACAATGAGCAGTTCTTC. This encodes CASSNGAGVEYNEQFF. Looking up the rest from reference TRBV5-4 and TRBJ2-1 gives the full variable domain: ETGVTQSPTHLIKTRGQQVTLRCSSQSGHNTVSWYQQALGQGPQFIFQYYREEENGRGNFPPRFSGLQFPNYSSELNVNALELDDSALYLCASSNGAGVEYNEQFFGPGTRLTVL.

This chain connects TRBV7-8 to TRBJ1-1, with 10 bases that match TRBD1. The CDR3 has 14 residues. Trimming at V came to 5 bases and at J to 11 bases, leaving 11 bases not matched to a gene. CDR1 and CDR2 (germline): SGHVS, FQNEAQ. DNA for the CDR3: TGTGCCAGCAGCCCGGGCGACAGGGGGCGGTCGGCTTTCTTT. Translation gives CASSPGDRGRSAFF.

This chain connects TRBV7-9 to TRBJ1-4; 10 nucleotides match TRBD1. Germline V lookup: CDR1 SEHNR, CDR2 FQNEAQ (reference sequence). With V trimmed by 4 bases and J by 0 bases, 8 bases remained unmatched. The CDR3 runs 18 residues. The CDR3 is CASSSRQGAPATNEKLFF. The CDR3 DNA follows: TGTGCCAGCAGCTCGAGACAGGGGGCCCCTGCAACTAATGAAAAACTGTTTTTT.

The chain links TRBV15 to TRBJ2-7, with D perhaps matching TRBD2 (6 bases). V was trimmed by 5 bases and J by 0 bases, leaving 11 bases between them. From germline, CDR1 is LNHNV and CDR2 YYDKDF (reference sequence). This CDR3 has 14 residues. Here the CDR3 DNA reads TGTGCCACCAGCCGCGGAGGGAGCTCCTACGAGCAGTACTTC. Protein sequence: CATSRGGSSYEQYF.

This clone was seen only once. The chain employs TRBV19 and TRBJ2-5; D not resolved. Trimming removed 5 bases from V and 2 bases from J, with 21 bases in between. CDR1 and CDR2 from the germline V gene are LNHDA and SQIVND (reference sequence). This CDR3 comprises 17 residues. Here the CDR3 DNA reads TGTGCCAGTAGTGAGGCGTTGACTGGCTCTCGTCAAGAGACCCAGTACTTC. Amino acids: CASSEALTGSRQETQYF.

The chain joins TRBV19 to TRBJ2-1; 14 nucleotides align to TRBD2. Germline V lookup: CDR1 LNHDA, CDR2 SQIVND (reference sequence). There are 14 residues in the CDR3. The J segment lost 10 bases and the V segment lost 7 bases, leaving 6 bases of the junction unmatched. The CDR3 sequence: CASTRLAGGLEQFF. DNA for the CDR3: TGTGCCAGTACTAGACTAGCGGGGGGGCTGGAGCAGTTCTTC.

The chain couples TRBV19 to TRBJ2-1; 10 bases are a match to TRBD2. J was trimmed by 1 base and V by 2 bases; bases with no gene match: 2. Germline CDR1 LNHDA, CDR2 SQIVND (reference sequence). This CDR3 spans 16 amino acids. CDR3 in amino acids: CASSILAGVSYNEQFF. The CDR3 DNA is TGTGCCAGTAGTATACTAGCGGGGGTATCCTACAATGAGCAGTTCTTC.

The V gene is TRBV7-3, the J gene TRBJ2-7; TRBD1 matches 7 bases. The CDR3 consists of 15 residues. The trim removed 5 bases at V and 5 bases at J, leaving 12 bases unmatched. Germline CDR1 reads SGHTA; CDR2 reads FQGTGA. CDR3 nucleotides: TGTGCCAGCAGCCAAGAGCCCACCGGGACAGACGAGCAGTACTTC. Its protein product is CASSQEPTGTDEQYF.

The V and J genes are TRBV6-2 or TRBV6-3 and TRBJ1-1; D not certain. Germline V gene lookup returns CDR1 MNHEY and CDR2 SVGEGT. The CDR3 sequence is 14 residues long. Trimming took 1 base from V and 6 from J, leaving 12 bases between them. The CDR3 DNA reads TGTGCCAGCAGTTACTTGGCAGGTTGGGCTGAAGCTTTCTTT. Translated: CASSYLAGWAEAFF.

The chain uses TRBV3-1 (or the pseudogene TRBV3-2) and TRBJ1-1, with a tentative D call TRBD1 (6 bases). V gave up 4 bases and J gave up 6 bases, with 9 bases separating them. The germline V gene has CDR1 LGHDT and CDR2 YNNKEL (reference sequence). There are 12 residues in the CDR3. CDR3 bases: TGTGCCAGCAGCCGAACAGGGTCTGAAGCTTTCTTT. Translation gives CASSRTGSEAFF.